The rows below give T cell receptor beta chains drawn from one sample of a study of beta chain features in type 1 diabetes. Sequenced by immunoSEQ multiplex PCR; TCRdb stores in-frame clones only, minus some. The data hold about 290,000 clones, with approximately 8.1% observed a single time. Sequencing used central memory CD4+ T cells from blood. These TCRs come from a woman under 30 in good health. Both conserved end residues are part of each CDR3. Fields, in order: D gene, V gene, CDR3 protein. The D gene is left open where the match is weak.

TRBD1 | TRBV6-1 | CASSLQGAHEQFF
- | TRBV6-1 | CASYDTGGVETQYF
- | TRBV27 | CASRLRHETYEQYF
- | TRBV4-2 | CASRPEPTVVSTDTQYF
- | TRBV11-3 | CASSSQGQAQPQHF
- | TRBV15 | CATSVNLLADTQYF
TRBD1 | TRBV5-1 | CASSLAGQGYGTEAFF
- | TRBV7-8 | CASSLAVGSGDEQYF
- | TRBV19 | CASSWRSSSSYNEQFF
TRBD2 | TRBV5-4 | CASSFRSGRGSYEQYF
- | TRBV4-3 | CASSRSGQIFYTF
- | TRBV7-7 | CASSLGPATNEKLFF
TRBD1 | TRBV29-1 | CSGDRGGETQYF
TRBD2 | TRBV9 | CASSPRLAGAPSYNEQFF
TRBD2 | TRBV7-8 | CASSLGIFFSGRLNEQFF
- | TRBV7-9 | CASSLLNTGELFF
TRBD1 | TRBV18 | CASSSGTATVGGYTF
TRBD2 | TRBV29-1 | CSGTSGGADTQYF
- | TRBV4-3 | CASSRRVNDEQFF
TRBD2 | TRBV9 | CASSASSGTTYNEQFF
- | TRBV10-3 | CAISESSSGETQYF
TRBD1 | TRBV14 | CASSRLRDSEAFF
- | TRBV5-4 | CASSFGGFSYEQYF
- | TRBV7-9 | CASSLVRDTIYF
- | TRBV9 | CASSQDADTQYF
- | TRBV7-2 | CASSLRQNNQPQHF
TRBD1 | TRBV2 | CASRPRGPQDTQYF
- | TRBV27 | CASRRPETNTEAFF
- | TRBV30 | CAWSASDTQYF
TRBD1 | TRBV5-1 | CASSATGTAQEKLFF
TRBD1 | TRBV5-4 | CASSPVPTGATGELFF
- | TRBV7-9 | CASSFRGLYEQYF
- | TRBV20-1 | CSADMNTEAFF
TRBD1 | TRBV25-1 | CASSDPRQGQYNEQFF
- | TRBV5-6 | CASSLLFSYNEQFF
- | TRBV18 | CASSGGGVDSPLHF
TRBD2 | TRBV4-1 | CASSQTSGTHYEQYF
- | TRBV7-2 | CASVSRTDGELFF
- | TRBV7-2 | CASSLGQAASNEQFF
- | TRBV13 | CASSLLIEAFF
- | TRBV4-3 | CASSQEQTRVYGYTF
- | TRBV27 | CASSFRRGQLPYEQYF
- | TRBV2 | CASSVEGVGEKLFF
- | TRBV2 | CASSGGISGEKLFF
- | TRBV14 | CASSPSQRGMDTQYF
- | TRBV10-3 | CAISTGYTEAFF
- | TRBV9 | CASSVAGLPWGETQYF
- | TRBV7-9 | CASSSDREGRYEQYF
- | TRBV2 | CASSGLGLRQDNSPLHF
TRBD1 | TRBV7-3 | CAFRDSQGAGEQYF
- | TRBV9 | CASGTSPFTGNTEAFF
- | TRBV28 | CASSFVSLSNSPLHF
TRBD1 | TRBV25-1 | CASSESGRGRTEAFF
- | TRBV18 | CASSQGGATEAFF
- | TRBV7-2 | CASSLGRGQPQHF